The subject of this entry is one T cell receptor (beta chain). Repertoires were generated with immunoSEQ multiplex PCR, while TCRdb's copy carries only in-frame clones and drops some. There are around 470,000 clones in the sample; roughly 89% occur only once, and around 0.95% lies in the top ten. The CDR3 extends over 16 amino acids. Trimming removed 10 bases at V and 5 bases at J, with 26 bases between. Looked up from germline, CDR1 is MNHNY and CDR2 is SVGAGI (reference sequence). These data originate in a study of blood T cell repertoires in COVID-19. The chain combines TRBV6-6 with TRBJ1-1; D may be TRBD1 (5 bases). The receptor was derived from a man between 18 and 35 years old with COVID-19, enrolled during active disease. The sequenced sample consisted of peripheral blood. The chain's CDR3 is CATGGGRARLSTEAFF. CDR3 nucleotide sequence: TGTGCCACGGGGGGAGGACGCGCCCGATTGAGTACTGAAGCTTTCTTT.